This TCR beta chain was obtained from a study of blood T cell repertoires in COVID-19. This clone was found once. Study processing details: Reference gene primer amplification yielded estimated nucleated cell counts. Sequenced by immunoSEQ multiplex PCR; TCRdb stores in-frame clones only, minus some. D and trimming were read from the DNA, whereas the V and J calls and clone size are those reported in that table. Counted here are about 280,000 clones, 85% occurring once; the ten biggest clones make up under 3%. This TCR was sampled from a woman aged 50 to 60 who had recovered from COVID-19. Source material: PBMCs or T cells enriched from blood (not recorded which).

The CDR3 nucleotides are TGTGCCAGCAGCCTACGGACAGGGTTAAATGAGCAGTTCTTC. Encoded protein: CASSLRTGLNEQFF. The chain employs TRBV7-2 and TRBJ2-1, with 8 positions matching TRBD1. The germline V gene encodes CDR1 SGHTA and CDR2 FQGNSA. J lost 7 bases, V lost 5 bases, and 7 bases had no gene match. The CDR3 has 14 amino acids.